The 7 T cell receptor beta chains in this list originate from one sample, sequenced in a study of OX40 agonist ivuxolimab in advanced cancers. Using immunoSEQ multiplex PCR, the repertoire was profiled, and TCRdb retains in-frame clones only, with some absent. In the table there are 35,000 to 40,000 clones, 86% of which are singletons. Sequencing used CD4+ or CD8+ T cells sorted from blood, obtained in a trial of the OX40 agonist ivuxolimab. The receptor source for this set is an adult with an advanced solid tumor such as melanoma, head and neck, liver or kidney cancer.

The J gene is TRBJ2-7, the V gene TRBV7-9; a weak D match, TRBD1 (6 bases). CDR1 and CDR2 (germline): SEHNR, FQNEAQ (reference sequence). The CDR3 covers 16 residues. V was trimmed by 1 base and J by 2 bases, leaving 15 bases between them. The CDR3 DNA is TGTGCCAGCAGCTTAGAGCCTGGGGGCTACACCTACGAGCAGTACTTC. Residues: CASSLEPGGYTYEQYF.

The chain links TRBV4-1 to TRBJ2-1; D gene uncertain. In germline, CDR1 is MGHRA, CDR2 YSYEKL. CDR3 length: 14 residues. Trimming shortened V by 1 base and J by 2 bases, and 6 bases separated the two germline ends. The CDR3 coding sequence is TGCGCCAGCAGCCAAGGACAAACCTACAATGAGCAGTTCTTC. Protein sequence: CASSQGQTYNEQFF.

The chain joins TRBV11-3 to TRBJ2-7; 12 bases fit TRBD2. Per the germline V gene, CDR1 is SGHNT and CDR2 is YENEEA. V lost 4 bases and J lost 4; bases outside the gene matches: 14. The CDR3 spans 18 residues. The CDR3 region has the DNA TGTGCCAGCAGCTCTTCCCTAGCGGGGGGGCCTCCGGGGTACGAGCAGTACTTC. Protein: CASSSSLAGGPPGYEQYF. The whole variable domain, filled in from reference TRBV11-3 and TRBJ2-7, reads EAGVVQSPRYKIIEKKQPVAFWCNPISGHNTLYWYLQNLGQGPELLIRYENEEAVDDSQLPKDRFSAERLKGVDSTLKIQPAELGDSAVYLCASSSSLAGGPPGYEQYFGPGTRLTVT.

This clone occurred a few times. V usage is TRBV13 and J usage is TRBJ2-7; the match to TRBD2 covers 12 bases. The J segment lost 9 bases and the V segment lost 5 bases, leaving 17 bases of the junction unmatched. CDR3 length: 17 amino acids. Germline CDR1 reads PRHDT; CDR2 reads FYEKMQ (reference sequence). Written as DNA, the CDR3 is TGTGCCAGCAGCCCCACTTCTTCTAGCGGGGGGGAAAGGTGGCAGTACTTC. Protein sequence: CASSPTSSSGGERWQYF.

Concerning this clone itself: This specimen includes other DNA sequences encoding the same CDR3. This chain links TRBV10-3 with TRBJ2-3; 9 bases are shared with TRBD1. In germline, CDR1 is ENHRY, CDR2 SYGVKD. Trimming cost V 4 bases and J 3 bases; bases outside gene matches: 2. The CDR3 loop spans 14 amino acids. CDR3 region: CAISATGGTDTQYF. The DNA of the CDR3 is TGTGCCATCAGTGCGACAGGGGGGACAGATACGCAGTATTTT.

This clone occurred once. The chain uses TRBV7-2 and TRBJ2-2, with a tentative D call TRBD1 (6 bases). CDR3 size: 17 residues. Germline V gene lookup returns CDR1 SGHTA and CDR2 FQGNSA. V dropped 2 bases and J dropped 5 bases, with 18 bases sitting between them. CDR3 bases: TGTGCCAGCAGCTTATCTGCGATCACAGGGAAGACCGGGGAGCTGTTTTTT. This translates into CASSLSAITGKTGELFF.

The chain is built from TRBV7-8 and TRBJ2-5; 7 nucleotides line up with TRBD2. J was trimmed by 0 bases and V by 0 bases; bases with no gene match: 1. Germline V gene sequence: CDR1 SGHVS, CDR2 FQNEAQ. CDR3 length: 15 residues. The CDR3 bases are TGTGCCAGCAGCTTAGCGGGGAGGGACCAAGAGACCCAGTACTTC. This codes for CASSLAGRDQETQYF.